A selection of T cell receptor beta chains follows, all from one sample in a study of blood T cell repertoires in COVID-19. TCRdb's copy holds only in-frame clones and misses some; the assay was immunoSEQ multiplex PCR. In the table there are some 220,000 clones, approximately 81% of which are singletons. The specimen sequenced was peripheral blood. Receptors originate from a man between 50 and 59 years old who had recovered from COVID-19. CDR3s include the opening cysteine and the closing phenylalanine or tryptophan. A D gene is named only where the DNA matches it firmly. Size is stated for part of the rows, as once, few or many counts, or as a class when the clone is expanded.

d_gene: TRBD2
abundance: .
v_gene: TRBV10-1
j_gene: TRBJ2-1
CDR3nt: TGCGCCAGCAGTGGCGGACTAGCGGGAGGACTAAGCTCCTACAATGAGCAGTTCTTC
CDR3aa: CASSGGLAGGLSSYNEQFF

d_gene: TRBD1
abundance: .
v_gene: TRBV5-1
j_gene: TRBJ2-7
CDR3nt: TGCGCCAGCAGCGTGGGGACAGGGCGTGTCTCCTACGAGCAGTACTTC
CDR3aa: CASSVGTGRVSYEQYF

d_gene: TRBD1
abundance: .
v_gene: TRBV6-5
j_gene: TRBJ2-5
CDR3nt: TGTGCCATGCCTGGACAGGGAATTGAGACCCAGTACTTC
CDR3aa: CAMPGQGIETQYF

d_gene: TRBD1
abundance: few
v_gene: TRBV7-9
j_gene: TRBJ2-7
CDR3nt: TGTGCCAGCAGCCCCGGACAGGGCGGATCCTACGAGCAGTACTTC
CDR3aa: CASSPGQGGSYEQYF

d_gene: TRBD1
abundance: .
v_gene: TRBV2
j_gene: TRBJ1-3
CDR3nt: TGTGCCAGCAGTGAAGCCCACGCCAAGGGGGCAGGTGGAAACACCATATATTTT
CDR3aa: CASSEAHAKGAGGNTIYF

d_gene: .
abundance: .
v_gene: TRBV3-1/TRBV3-2
j_gene: TRBJ2-7
CDR3nt: TGTGCCAGCAGCCAAGCCGGAGGTAGGAACGAGCAGTACTTC
CDR3aa: CASSQAGGRNEQYF

d_gene: .
abundance: .
v_gene: TRBV30
j_gene: TRBJ1-2
CDR3nt: TGTGCCTGTAGGACAGCTAACTATGGCTACACCTTC
CDR3aa: CACRTANYGYTF

d_gene: .
abundance: .
v_gene: TRBV29-1
j_gene: TRBJ1-1
CDR3nt: TGCAGCGTTTTGGCAGAGAACACTGAAGCTTTCTTT
CDR3aa: CSVLAENTEAFF

d_gene: .
abundance: .
v_gene: TRBV5-1
j_gene: TRBJ1-2
CDR3nt: TGCGCCAGCAGCTTGGGGCAGGGTCTCTATGGCTACACCTTC
CDR3aa: CASSLGQGLYGYTF

d_gene: .
abundance: .
v_gene: TRBV9
j_gene: TRBJ2-7
CDR3nt: TGTGCCAGCAGCGTAGATCAGTGGGCTGTCTACGAGCAGTACTTC
CDR3aa: CASSVDQWAVYEQYF

d_gene: .
abundance: .
v_gene: TRBV27
j_gene: TRBJ2-7
CDR3nt: TGTGCCAGCAGTTTATCGCCAGGGAAGGCCTACGAGCAGTACTTC
CDR3aa: CASSLSPGKAYEQYF

d_gene: TRBD2
abundance: .
v_gene: TRBV6-5
j_gene: TRBJ2-2
CDR3nt: TGTGCCAGCACCAGGGATTGGGGGGGGGCCGGGGAGCTGTTTTTT
CDR3aa: CASTRDWGGAGELFF

d_gene: TRBD2
abundance: .
v_gene: TRBV7-6
j_gene: TRBJ2-1
CDR3nt: TGTGCCAGCAGCTTAGCGAGAGAGGTTAGCGGGGGGACCTACAATGAGCAGTTCTTC
CDR3aa: CASSLAREVSGGTYNEQFF

d_gene: TRBD2
abundance: .
v_gene: TRBV4-1
j_gene: TRBJ2-1
CDR3nt: TGCGCCAGCAGCCAAGGACTAGCGGGAGGTGTAGATGAGCAGTTCTTC
CDR3aa: CASSQGLAGGVDEQFF

d_gene: .
abundance: .
v_gene: TRBV6-5
j_gene: TRBJ2-5
CDR3nt: TGTGCCAGCAGTTCTAGGGCGGGCGGGAAGGAGACCCAGTACTTC
CDR3aa: CASSSRAGGKETQYF

d_gene: .
abundance: .
v_gene: TRBV11-2
j_gene: TRBJ2-3
CDR3nt: TGTGCCAGCAGCTTAACGGCAGGGCCAAGCACAGATACGCAGTATTTT
CDR3aa: CASSLTAGPSTDTQYF

d_gene: .
abundance: few
v_gene: TRBV18
j_gene: TRBJ2-2
CDR3nt: TGTGCCAGCTCACCACTAGCGATAGCGAACACCGGGGAGCTGTTTTTT
CDR3aa: CASSPLAIANTGELFF

d_gene: .
abundance: .
v_gene: TRBV19
j_gene: TRBJ1-1
CDR3nt: TGTGCCAGTAGTATTCCGGGGGGAAGGAACACTGAAGCTTTCTTT
CDR3aa: CASSIPGGRNTEAFF

d_gene: TRBD1
abundance: many
v_gene: TRBV18
j_gene: TRBJ1-2
CDR3nt: TGTGCCAGCTCCCCTCCGGAAGGGGGCATCTATGGCTACACCTTC
CDR3aa: CASSPPEGGIYGYTF

d_gene: .
abundance: .
v_gene: TRBV27
j_gene: TRBJ1-3
CDR3nt: TGTGCCAGCAGACCCCTAGGCTCTGGAAACACCATATATTTT
CDR3aa: CASRPLGSGNTIYF

d_gene: TRBD1
abundance: .
v_gene: TRBV5-1
j_gene: TRBJ2-5
CDR3nt: TGCGCCAGCAGCCGGGACAGGGGGCTTGAGACCCAGTACTTC
CDR3aa: CASSRDRGLETQYF

d_gene: .
abundance: .
v_gene: TRBV12-3/TRBV12-4
j_gene: TRBJ1-1
CDR3nt: TGTGCCAGCGCACTTCCGGGGTACAAAGCTTTCTTT
CDR3aa: CASALPGYKAFF

d_gene: .
abundance: .
v_gene: TRBV28
j_gene: TRBJ1-2
CDR3nt: TGTGCCAGCATTTCGAGGATGGTTGGCTACACCTTC
CDR3aa: CASISRMVGYTF

d_gene: .
abundance: .
v_gene: TRBV6-5
j_gene: TRBJ2-1
CDR3nt: TGTGCCACCCGCGACAGGAGCGGGACCTACAATGAGCAGTTCTTC
CDR3aa: CATRDRSGTYNEQFF

d_gene: TRBD2
abundance: .
v_gene: TRBV18
j_gene: TRBJ2-5
CDR3nt: TGTGCCAGCTCACCACTCCGCGGTAGCGGGAGGGCCGAGGAGACCCAGTACTTC
CDR3aa: CASSPLRGSGRAEETQYF

d_gene: TRBD1
abundance: .
v_gene: TRBV6-5
j_gene: TRBJ2-1
CDR3nt: TGTGCCAGCAGTTGGACCGGGACAGGGGTCTACAATGAGCAGTTCTTC
CDR3aa: CASSWTGTGVYNEQFF

d_gene: .
abundance: .
v_gene: TRBV5-1
j_gene: TRBJ2-3
CDR3nt: TGCGCCAGCAGCTTCGGGACTCGTAGCACAGATACGCAGTATTTT
CDR3aa: CASSFGTRSTDTQYF

d_gene: .
abundance: .
v_gene: TRBV18
j_gene: TRBJ1-1
CDR3nt: TGTGCCAGCTCACCACCGAGGGCCGGCAGCCTGACCACTGAAGCTTTCTTT
CDR3aa: CASSPPRAGSLTTEAFF

d_gene: TRBD1
abundance: .
v_gene: TRBV5-1
j_gene: TRBJ2-7
CDR3nt: TGCGCCAGCAGTTTCGAACCCGGGACAGGGCCCTACGAGCAGTACTTC
CDR3aa: CASSFEPGTGPYEQYF

d_gene: .
abundance: .
v_gene: TRBV28
j_gene: TRBJ1-3
CDR3nt: TGTGCCAGCAGGAAAACAGCCTCTGGAAACACCATATATTTT
CDR3aa: CASRKTASGNTIYF

d_gene: TRBD1
abundance: .
v_gene: TRBV6-2/TRBV6-3
j_gene: TRBJ2-7
CDR3nt: TGTGCCAGCAGTTACTTCGACAGGGACTACGAGCAGTACTTC
CDR3aa: CASSYFDRDYEQYF

d_gene: .
abundance: .
v_gene: TRBV6-5
j_gene: TRBJ2-1
CDR3nt: TGTGCCAGCAGTTACTACCTCGAGGGAAACAATGAGCAGTTCTTC
CDR3aa: CASSYYLEGNNEQFF

d_gene: .
abundance: .
v_gene: TRBV7-9
j_gene: TRBJ2-7
CDR3nt: TGTGCCAGCAGCCCCGAGGTCTGGGGAGACTACGAGCAGTACTTC
CDR3aa: CASSPEVWGDYEQYF

d_gene: TRBD1
abundance: .
v_gene: TRBV27
j_gene: TRBJ1-2
CDR3nt: TGTGCCAGCAGTTCCCTCAACAGGGGGGGGAACTATGGCTACACCTTC
CDR3aa: CASSSLNRGGNYGYTF

d_gene: TRBD2
abundance: .
v_gene: TRBV7-9
j_gene: TRBJ2-7
CDR3nt: TGTGCCAGCAGCCCGGGGACTAGCGGGAGGGAAACCTACGAGCAGTACTTC
CDR3aa: CASSPGTSGRETYEQYF

d_gene: TRBD2
abundance: .
v_gene: TRBV4-1
j_gene: TRBJ2-7
CDR3nt: TGCGCCAGCAGCCAAGGGCGGGAGGGCTGGTACGAGCAGTACTTC
CDR3aa: CASSQGREGWYEQYF

d_gene: TRBD2
abundance: .
v_gene: TRBV7-4
j_gene: TRBJ2-1
CDR3nt: TGTGCCAGCAGCTCCCACTGGGGGGAGGGTATCGACAATGAGCAGTTCTTC
CDR3aa: CASSSHWGEGIDNEQFF

d_gene: .
abundance: .
v_gene: TRBV27
j_gene: TRBJ1-2
CDR3nt: TGTGCCAGCAGTTTATCCACAAATGCAGGCTACACCTTC
CDR3aa: CASSLSTNAGYTF

d_gene: TRBD2
abundance: .
v_gene: TRBV9
j_gene: TRBJ2-3
CDR3nt: TGTGCCAGCAGCTCCTCCCAGCGGGAGGGAGATACGCAGTATTTT
CDR3aa: CASSSSQREGDTQYF

d_gene: .
abundance: .
v_gene: TRBV5-1
j_gene: TRBJ2-2
CDR3nt: TGCGCCAGCAGCTTGGTGGCCAACACCGGGGAGCTGTTTTTT
CDR3aa: CASSLVANTGELFF

d_gene: .
abundance: .
v_gene: TRBV5-1
j_gene: TRBJ1-2
CDR3nt: TGCGCCAGCAGCTCAAAGGACAGCTATGGCTACACCTTC
CDR3aa: CASSSKDSYGYTF

d_gene: TRBD2
abundance: .
v_gene: TRBV15
j_gene: TRBJ2-7
CDR3nt: TGTGCCACCAGTCGGACGGGAGGGACCTACGAGCAGTACTTC
CDR3aa: CATSRTGGTYEQYF

d_gene: TRBD2
abundance: once
v_gene: TRBV5-6
j_gene: TRBJ2-1
CDR3nt: TGTGCCAGCAGCGGTGGACTAGCAGGCTCCTACAATGAGCAGTTCTTC
CDR3aa: CASSGGLAGSYNEQFF

d_gene: .
abundance: few
v_gene: TRBV18
j_gene: TRBJ1-6
CDR3nt: TGTGCCAGCTCACCTCAAACTGCCCTTAATTCACCCCTCCACTTT
CDR3aa: CASSPQTALNSPLHF

d_gene: TRBD2
abundance: few
v_gene: TRBV9
j_gene: TRBJ2-5
CDR3nt: TGTGCCAGCCGAAAGACTAGCGGCATGAAAAGGAGGAACTTC
CDR3aa: CASRKTSGMKRRNF

d_gene: TRBD2
abundance: .
v_gene: TRBV5-1
j_gene: TRBJ2-3
CDR3nt: TGCGCCAGCAGCTTGGGACTAGCTTTGGATACGCAGTATTTT
CDR3aa: CASSLGLALDTQYF

d_gene: TRBD2
abundance: .
v_gene: TRBV6-2/TRBV6-3
j_gene: TRBJ2-7
CDR3nt: TGTGCCAGCAGTTACGCTAGCGGGGACTACGAGCAGTACTTC
CDR3aa: CASSYASGDYEQYF

d_gene: TRBD1
abundance: once
v_gene: TRBV5-6
j_gene: TRBJ2-1
CDR3nt: TGTGCCAGCAGCTTAAATCGACAGGGAAGATACAATGAGCAGTTCTTC
CDR3aa: CASSLNRQGRYNEQFF

d_gene: .
abundance: .
v_gene: TRBV16
j_gene: TRBJ1-4
CDR3nt: TGTGCCAGCAGCCGGAACCGGAGGCAGGCGATAGGCTATAATGAAAAACTGTTTTTT
CDR3aa: CASSRNRRQAIGYNEKLFF

d_gene: TRBD2
abundance: .
v_gene: TRBV7-6
j_gene: TRBJ2-4
CDR3nt: TGTGCCAGCAGCTTGGAGGCGGGAGGAAGCATTCAGTACTTC
CDR3aa: CASSLEAGGSIQYF

d_gene: TRBD1
abundance: .
v_gene: TRBV3-1/TRBV3-2
j_gene: TRBJ1-2
CDR3nt: TGTGCCAGCAGCCCCCGACAGGGGTTAGACTATGGCTACACCTTC
CDR3aa: CASSPRQGLDYGYTF

d_gene: .
abundance: .
v_gene: TRBV6-5
j_gene: TRBJ1-3
CDR3nt: TGTGCCAGCAGTTACTCGGGCCTCTCTGGAAACACCATATATTTT
CDR3aa: CASSYSGLSGNTIYF

d_gene: TRBD1
abundance: .
v_gene: TRBV19
j_gene: TRBJ1-2
CDR3nt: TGTGCCAGTAGTCCTCGGGGGACAGGGGGCGCAGGTGGCTACACCTTC
CDR3aa: CASSPRGTGGAGGYTF

d_gene: TRBD1
abundance: .
v_gene: TRBV5-1
j_gene: TRBJ2-3
CDR3nt: TGCGCCAGCCGAAAGGGACAGGGGGCGCCGACAGATACGCAGTATTTT
CDR3aa: CASRKGQGAPTDTQYF

d_gene: TRBD1
abundance: .
v_gene: TRBV28
j_gene: TRBJ2-1
CDR3nt: TGTGCCAGCAGCAGACAGGGGGTCGGGAATGAGCAGTTCTTC
CDR3aa: CASSRQGVGNEQFF

d_gene: TRBD2
abundance: .
v_gene: TRBV28
j_gene: TRBJ2-1
CDR3nt: TGTGCCAGCTATTTCGGGGAGGTAGCGGGAGGGCCGGAAAGCTACAATGAGCAGTTCTTC
CDR3aa: CASYFGEVAGGPESYNEQFF

d_gene: .
abundance: .
v_gene: TRBV5-1
j_gene: TRBJ1-4
CDR3nt: TGCGCCAGCACACTGAGCACCCTTAATGAAAAACTGTTTTTT
CDR3aa: CASTLSTLNEKLFF

d_gene: TRBD1
abundance: .
v_gene: TRBV9
j_gene: TRBJ2-1
CDR3nt: TGTGCCAGCAGCCAGAATGGACAGGGTTACAATGAGCAGTTCTTC
CDR3aa: CASSQNGQGYNEQFF

d_gene: TRBD2
abundance: .
v_gene: TRBV6-6
j_gene: TRBJ2-7
CDR3nt: TGTGCCAGCAGGACTAGCGGGAGGTCCTACGAGCAGTACTTC
CDR3aa: CASRTSGRSYEQYF